In this sample, the clone carrying this TCR beta chain turned up many times. Its antigen is not known. Germline-derived CDR1 and CDR2 are SGHDT and YYEEEE. Trimming removed 4 bases at V and 4 bases at J, with 15 bases between. The CDR3 has 15 amino acids. These data belong to a study of post-analysis software for immune sequencing data. General observations from the study: In patients, TRBV5-6, TRBV5-1 and TRBV20-1 belonged to roughly five TRBV segments found more frequently than in controls. Among multiple sclerosis patients, normalized Chao1 diversity was significantly below that of controls.

Unique molecular identifiers were built into the TCR beta cDNA libraries. TCRdb passed the PCR reads through MiXCR, listing each CDR3 protein once. The sample shows approximately 160,000 distinct CDR3 sequences, 25% to 35% of them seen only once. The chain carries TRBV5-6 and TRBJ2-1; D is tentatively TRBD1 or TRBD2 (5 bases each). The sample consisted of blood. The TCR comes from a girl between 10 and 17 years old with multiple sclerosis. CDR3 sequence: CASSPGTGPYNEQFF. The CDR3, as DNA: TGTGCCAGCAGCCCCGGGACCGGCCCTTACAATGAGCAGTTCTTC. Based on the CDR3 plus reference TRBV5-6 and TRBJ2-1, the full variable domain is DAGVTQSPTHLIKTRGQQVTLRCSPKSGHDTVSWYQQALGQGPQFIFQYYEEEERQRGNFPDRFSGHQFPNYSSELNVNALLLGDSALYLCASSPGTGPYNEQFFGPGTRLTVL.